This TCR beta chain was captured in a study of beta chain features in type 1 diabetes. Of note for this clone: The antigen remains unidentified.

In germline, CDR1 is SGHVS, CDR2 FNYEAQ. J gave up 5 bases and V 0 bases, and 4 bases lay outside the gene matches. The CDR3 runs 17 residues. Regarding the study as a whole: Shortening of TCRB CDR3s, moderate but significant, appeared in all four CD4+ subsets of Type 1 diabetes patients.

Expressed TCRB transcripts were sequenced because the entire RNA isolate underwent reverse transcription. Produced via immunoSEQ multiplex PCR; TCRdb's table is partial and in-frame only. Here the sample spans some 700,000 clones, roughly 13% being singletons. Sample: naive CD4+ T cells from blood. The clonotype was recovered from a man aged 18 to 30 with type 1 diabetes. V gene TRBV7-6 combines with J gene TRBJ2-3; 14 bases are shared with TRBD2. The CDR3: CASSLASGLAGVDTQYF. The CDR3 bases are TGTGCCAGCAGCTTAGCCTCGGGACTAGCGGGGGTAGATACGCAGTATTTT.